The 21 T cell receptor beta chains below were found in one sample sequenced in a study of T cell responses to AZD1222 COVID-19 vaccine. Method: immunoSEQ multiplex PCR; TCRdb's copy keeps in-frame clones and lacks some. Here the sample spans some 110,000 clones, about 93% being singletons. The sample in question was peripheral blood, obtained on day 0 of AZD1222 vaccination. These receptors were taken from an adult in good health.

The chain is built from TRBV19 and TRBJ1-1; D unclear. Trimming left V 7 bases short and J 7 bases short, with 13 bases between. Germline loops: CDR1 LNHDA, CDR2 SQIVND (reference sequence). The CDR3 runs to 12 residues. The CDR3 nucleotides read TGTGCCAGTACTGACCTTCGGGGTGAAGCTTTCTTT. This codes for CASTDLRGEAFF. Combining the CDR3 with reference TRBV19 and TRBJ1-1 gives the whole variable domain DGGITQSPKYLFRKEGQNVTLSCEQNLNHDAMYWYRQDPGQGLRLIYYSQIVNDFQKGDIAEGYSVSREKKESFPLTVTSAQKNPTAFYLCASTDLRGEAFFGQGTRLTVV.

This chain joins TRBV7-2 and TRBJ2-4, with D possibly being TRBD1 (6 bases). There are 13 residues in the CDR3. Trimming took off 5 bases at V and 8 bases at J, with 13 bases between the two ends. The germline CDR1 and CDR2 sequences are SGHTA and FQGNSA. As DNA, the CDR3 is TGTGCCAGCAGCCCTACAGGGAACGACATTCAGTACTTC. It yields the protein CASSPTGNDIQYF.

The chain recombines TRBV30 with TRBJ2-1; 8 bases are shared with TRBD2. V trimming: 0 bases; J trimming: 13 bases; junction bases outside the gene matches: 11. CDR1 is GTSNPN, CDR2 SVGIG, per germline (reference sequence). The CDR3 has 14 amino acids. The CDR3 DNA reads as TGTGCCTGGAGTGTCCGGCGGGAGGAAGGGGAACAGTTCTTC. Its protein is CAWSVRREEGEQFF.

The chain employs TRBV7-8 and TRBJ1-5; D gene unclear. The ends were cut back, 3 bases at V and 5 bases at J, with 5 bases in the middle. The germline gives CDR1 SGHVS, CDR2 FQNEAQ. The CDR3 covers 12 residues. The DNA of the CDR3 is TGTGCCAGCAGCTTGTTAGATCAGCCCCAGCATTTT. It yields the protein CASSLLDQPQHF.

The chain combines TRBV18 with TRBJ2-1; 7 bases map to TRBD1. CDR1 and CDR2 from the germline V gene are KGHSH and LQKENI. The V gene end was trimmed by 3 bases and the J gene end by 10 bases; junction bases not matched to a gene: 6. The CDR3 covers 13 residues. CDR3 DNA: TGTGCCAGCTCACCCATGGACAGGTTGGAGCAGTTCTTC. This translates into CASSPMDRLEQFF.

The chain employs TRBV4-3 and TRBJ2-7, with D unresolved. The germline V gene has CDR1 LGHNA and CDR2 YSLEER. Deletions cut 0 bases from V and 0 bases from J, with 9 bases between. There are 15 residues in the CDR3. In DNA, the CDR3 is TGCGCCAGCAGCCAAGATTCCTCCAGCTCCTACGAGCAGTACTTC. It is translated as CASSQDSSSSYEQYF.

This chain's CDR3 is CASSSSGPSYEQYF. CDR3 DNA sequence: TGTGCCAGCAGCTCTAGCGGGCCCTCCTACGAGCAGTACTTC. This chain links TRBV7-2 with TRBJ2-7; 8 bases match TRBD2. Germline loops: CDR1 SGHTA, CDR2 FQGNSA. The CDR3 consists of 14 residues. The junction had 2 bases not matched to a gene; V was cut back by 4 bases and J by 0 bases.

The genes are TRBV2 and TRBJ2-7, with 7 bases lining up with TRBD2. Germline V lookup: CDR1 SNHLY, CDR2 FYNNEI. CDR3 length equals 15 residues. V was pared by 10 bases and J by 5 bases, with 17 bases of the junction left unmatched. CDR3 sequence reads: CATNRWGAGVNEQYF. The CDR3 region has the DNA TGTGCCACGAACCGTTGGGGCGCGGGGGTCAACGAGCAGTACTTC.

J is TRBJ2-2 and V is TRBV5-4; possible D gene TRBD1, 6 bases. V gave up 4 bases and J gave up 8 bases, with 15 bases separating them. This CDR3 has 14 amino acids. Germline-derived CDR1 and CDR2 are SGHNT and YYREEE (reference sequence). CDR3 protein: CASSHQTGSGELFF. CDR3 nucleotide sequence: TGTGCCAGCAGCCACCAGACAGGTTCGGGGGAGCTGTTTTTT.

The chain has TRBV5-1 and TRBJ2-1; tentative D call: TRBD1 (7 bases). The CDR3 spans 16 residues. V was trimmed by 5 bases and J by 3 bases, leaving 18 bases between them. CDR1 is SGHRS, CDR2 YFSETQ, per germline. CDR3 DNA: TGCGCCAGCAGTAAAACCCAGGGGGACTTCTACAATGAGCAGTTCTTC. It is translated as CASSKTQGDFYNEQFF.

The CDR3 region has the DNA TGTGCCAGCAGCCAGGGACTAGCGGGAACAAATGAGCAGTTCTTC. Protein product: CASSQGLAGTNEQFF. This chain connects TRBV7-2 to TRBJ2-1; TRBD2 aligns across 13 bases. Looked up from germline, CDR1 is SGHTA and CDR2 is FQGNSA. The CDR3 has 15 residues. V was pared by 5 bases and J by 7 bases, with 5 bases of the junction left unmatched.

This clone has only one observation. The rearrangement links TRBV2 to TRBJ2-3; tentative D call: TRBD2 (6 bases). This CDR3 contains 15 residues. V was clipped by 5 bases and J by 1 base, with 13 bases between them. Germline V CDR1 and CDR2: SNHLY, FYNNEI. The CDR3 DNA reads TGTGCCAGCAGTAGCGGGCCCAAGGGCACAGATACGCAGTATTTT. Translating gives CASSSGPKGTDTQYF.

The chain employs TRBV7-9 and TRBJ2-2, with TRBD1 matching 10 bases. With V trimmed by 6 bases and J by 5 bases, 9 bases remained unmatched. The CDR3 extends over 16 amino acids. Germline V lookup: CDR1 SEHNR, CDR2 FQNEAQ (reference sequence). The CDR3 sequence: CASRPDRGRRTGELFF. In nucleotides, the CDR3 is TGTGCCAGCAGACCCGACAGGGGGCGAAGGACCGGGGAGCTGTTTTTT. Supplemented by reference TRBV7-9 and TRBJ2-2, the full variable domain reads DTGVSQNPRHKITKRGQNVTFRCDPISEHNRLYWYRQTLGQGPEFLTYFQNEAQLEKSRLLSDRFSAERPKGSFSTLEIQRTEQGDSAMYLCASRPDRGRRTGELFFGEGSRLTVL.

The rearrangement uses TRBV6-5 and TRBJ2-3, with D perhaps TRBD1 (6 bases). Looked up from germline, CDR1 is MNHEY and CDR2 is SVGAGI. V was trimmed by 2 bases and J by 1 base, leaving 10 bases between them. The CDR3 runs to 15 residues. In DNA form, the CDR3 reads TGTGCCAGCAGTTACGGCAGGGGCGGCACAGATACGCAGTATTTT. This encodes CASSYGRGGTDTQYF.

V gene TRBV5-1 combines with J gene TRBJ1-2; unclear D gene. The V end was cut by 0 bases, the J end by 7 bases, with 4 bases between. CDR1 SGHRS and CDR2 YFSETQ come from the germline V gene. The CDR3 runs 11 residues. The CDR3 protein is CASSLAAGYTF. DNA of the CDR3: TGCGCCAGCAGCTTGGCAGCTGGCTACACCTTC.

This sequence joins TRBV27 and TRBJ1-4; no definite D call. The CDR3 is 11 residues long. Per the germline V gene, CDR1 is MNHEY and CDR2 is SMNVEV (reference sequence). Trimming shortened V by 6 bases and J by 3 bases, and 2 bases separated the two germline ends. The CDR3 DNA sequence: TGTGCCAGCAGATCTAATGAAAAACTGTTTTTT. Translated: CASRSNEKLFF.

Only a few counts were recorded for this clone. This sequence joins TRBV9 and TRBJ2-7; 9 bases are shared with TRBD1. V lost 3 bases and J lost 3; bases outside the gene matches: 7. Germline V gene data show CDR1 as SGDLS and CDR2 as YYNGEE. This CDR3 is 15 amino acids long. CDR3 nucleotide sequence: TGTGCCAGCAGCGAGGGACAGGGCCCTGGCTACGAGCAGTACTTC. This gives the protein CASSEGQGPGYEQYF.

The chain is built from TRBV5-4 and TRBJ1-3; possible D gene TRBD1, 6 bases. The CDR3 consists of 16 residues. With 0 bases removed from V and 3 bases from J, the gap between germline ends came to 13 bases. Germline V lookup: CDR1 SGHNT, CDR2 YYREEE (reference sequence). The CDR3 here is CASSLGQEFGGNTIYF. CDR3 bases: TGTGCCAGCAGCTTGGGACAGGAATTTGGTGGAAACACCATATATTTT.

This chain uses TRBV29-1 with TRBJ1-2; no reliable D call. The germline CDR1 and CDR2 sequences are SQVTM and ANQGSEA. V gave up 2 bases and J gave up 4 bases, with 26 bases separating them. This CDR3 is built from 18 residues. The CDR3 spells CSVELVPPGASLSYGYTF. The CDR3 nucleotides read TGCAGCGTTGAATTGGTGCCCCCCGGAGCCAGTTTATCCTATGGCTACACCTTC. Together with reference TRBV29-1 and TRBJ1-2, the CDR3 gives the full variable domain: SAVISQKPSRDICQRGTSLTIQCQVDSQVTMMFWYRQQPGQSLTLIATANQGSEATYESGFVIDKFPISRPNLTFSTLTVSNMSPEDSSIYLCSVELVPPGASLSYGYTFGSGTRLTVV.

The chain employs TRBV2 and TRBJ1-4; no firm D call. The CDR3 is 15 amino acids. Trimming removed 6 bases from V and 3 bases from J, with 14 bases in between. Germline V lookup: CDR1 SNHLY, CDR2 FYNNEI. Written as DNA, the CDR3 is TGTGCCAGCAGCCGAAAAGTGTTACCTAATGAAAAACTGTTTTTT. As protein: CASSRKVLPNEKLFF.

This rearrangement joins TRBV12-3 or TRBV12-4 to TRBJ2-3, with D unresolved. The CDR3 has 12 amino acids. V was clipped by 8 bases and J by 1 base, with 7 bases between them. CDR3 sequence (DNA): TGTGCCAGCTGTAGGGGCACAGATACGCAGTATTTT. Encoded protein: CASCRGTDTQYF.